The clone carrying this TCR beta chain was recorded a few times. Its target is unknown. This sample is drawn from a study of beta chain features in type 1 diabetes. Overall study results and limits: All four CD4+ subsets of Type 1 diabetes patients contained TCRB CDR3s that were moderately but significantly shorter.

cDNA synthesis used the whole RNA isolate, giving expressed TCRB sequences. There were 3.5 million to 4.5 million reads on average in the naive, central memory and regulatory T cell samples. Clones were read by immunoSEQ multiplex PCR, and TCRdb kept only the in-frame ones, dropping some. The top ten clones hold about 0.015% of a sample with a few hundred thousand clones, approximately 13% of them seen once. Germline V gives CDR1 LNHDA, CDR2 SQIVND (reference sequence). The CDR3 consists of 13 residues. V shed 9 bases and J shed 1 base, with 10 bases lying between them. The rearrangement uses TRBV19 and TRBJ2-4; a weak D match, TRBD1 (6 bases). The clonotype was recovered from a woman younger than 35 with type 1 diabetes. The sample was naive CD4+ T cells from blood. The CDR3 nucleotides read TGTGCCAGCCTTGACAGGGCCAAAAACATTCAGTACTTC. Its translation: CASLDRAKNIQYF.